This TCR beta chain is from a study of OX40 agonist ivuxolimab in advanced cancers. Study-wide context: Three dose-escalation patients had partial responses: one with hepatocellular carcinoma and two with cutaneous melanoma. General study findings and limits: At 0.1 to 3.0 mg/kg and by week 6, clonal expansion occurred in CD4+ and CD8+ blood T cells. Antigen specificity remained undetermined for the expanded peripheral T cells. On average, CD8+ T cells had more expanded clones than CD4+.

Produced via immunoSEQ multiplex PCR; TCRdb's table is partial and in-frame only. Of some 51,000 clones listed, 70% to 90% were seen once; the top ten hold 9.5% to 15%. Germline V lookup: CDR1 SGHDT, CDR2 YYEEEE. The CDR3 spans 15 residues. After removal of 4 bases from V and 7 bases from J, the junction contained 6 bases not matched to a gene. For this clone: What it recognizes is unknown.

The sequencing used CD4+ or CD8+ T cells sorted from blood, collected in a trial of the OX40 agonist ivuxolimab. The J gene is TRBJ1-4, the V gene TRBV5-6; 11 positions match TRBD1. The clonotype was recovered from an adult with an advanced solid tumor such as melanoma, head and neck, liver or kidney cancer. This CDR3 is CASSRTDRGREKLFF. CDR3 coding DNA: TGTGCCAGCAGCCGAACGGACAGGGGGCGTGAAAAACTGTTTTTT.